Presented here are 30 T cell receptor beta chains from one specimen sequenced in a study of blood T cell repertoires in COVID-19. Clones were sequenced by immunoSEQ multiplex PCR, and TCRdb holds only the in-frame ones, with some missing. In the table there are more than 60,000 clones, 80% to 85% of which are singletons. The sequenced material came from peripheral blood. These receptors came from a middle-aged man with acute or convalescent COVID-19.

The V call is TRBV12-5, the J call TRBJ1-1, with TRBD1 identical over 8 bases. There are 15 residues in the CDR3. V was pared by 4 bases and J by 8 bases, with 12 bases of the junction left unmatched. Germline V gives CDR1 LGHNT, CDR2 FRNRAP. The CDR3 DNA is TGTGCTAGTGGTTCCGACAGGGGTCGGCCGGGGGAAGCTTTCTTT. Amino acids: CASGSDRGRPGEAFF.

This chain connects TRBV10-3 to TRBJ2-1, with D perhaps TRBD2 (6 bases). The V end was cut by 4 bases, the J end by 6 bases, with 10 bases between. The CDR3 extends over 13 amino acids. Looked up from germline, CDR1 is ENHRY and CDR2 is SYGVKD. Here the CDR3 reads CAISARESNEQFF. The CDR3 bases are TGTGCCATCAGTGCCCGGGAGAGCAATGAGCAGTTCTTC.

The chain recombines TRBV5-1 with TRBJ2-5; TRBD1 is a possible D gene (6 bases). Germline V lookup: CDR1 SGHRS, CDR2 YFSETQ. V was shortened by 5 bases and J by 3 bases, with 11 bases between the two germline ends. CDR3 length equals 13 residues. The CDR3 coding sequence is TGCGCCAGCAGGGACAGTGCAAAAGAGACCCAGTACTTC. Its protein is CASRDSAKETQYF.

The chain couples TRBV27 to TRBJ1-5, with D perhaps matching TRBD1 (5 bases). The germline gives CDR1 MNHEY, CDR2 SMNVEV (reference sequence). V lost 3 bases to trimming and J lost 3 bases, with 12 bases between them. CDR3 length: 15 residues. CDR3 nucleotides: TGTGCCAGCAGTTTCTCGAGACAGAACAATCAGCCCCAGCATTTT. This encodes CASSFSRQNNQPQHF.

In DNA, the CDR3 is TGTGCCAGCAGTCCACAGGGGTCAGGTTTTGGCTACACCTTC. This sequence encodes CASSPQGSGFGYTF. The chain combines TRBV27 with TRBJ1-2; the match to TRBD1 covers 7 bases. CDR3 length equals 14 residues. The germline V gene has CDR1 MNHEY and CDR2 SMNVEV (reference sequence). V trimming: 5 bases; J trimming: 7 bases; junction bases outside the gene matches: 10.

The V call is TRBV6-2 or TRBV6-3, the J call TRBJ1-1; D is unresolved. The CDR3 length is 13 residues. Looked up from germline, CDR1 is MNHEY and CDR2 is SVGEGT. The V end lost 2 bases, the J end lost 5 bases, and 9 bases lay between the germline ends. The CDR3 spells CASSYEVQTEAFF. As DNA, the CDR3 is TGTGCCAGCAGTTACGAAGTCCAGACTGAAGCTTTCTTT.

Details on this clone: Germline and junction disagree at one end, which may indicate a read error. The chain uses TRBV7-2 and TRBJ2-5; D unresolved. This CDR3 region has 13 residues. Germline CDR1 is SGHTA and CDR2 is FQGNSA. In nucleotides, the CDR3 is TGTGCCAGCAGCTTAGCGATAAGAGAGGCCCAGTACTTC. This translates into CASSLAIREAQYF.

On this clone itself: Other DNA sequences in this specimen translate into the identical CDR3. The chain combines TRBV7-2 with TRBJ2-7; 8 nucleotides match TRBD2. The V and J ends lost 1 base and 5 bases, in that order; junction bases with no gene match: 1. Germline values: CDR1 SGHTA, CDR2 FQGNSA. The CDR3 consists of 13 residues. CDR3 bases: TGTGCCAGCAGCTTAGTAGCGGGGCACGAGCAGTACTTC. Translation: CASSLVAGHEQYF.

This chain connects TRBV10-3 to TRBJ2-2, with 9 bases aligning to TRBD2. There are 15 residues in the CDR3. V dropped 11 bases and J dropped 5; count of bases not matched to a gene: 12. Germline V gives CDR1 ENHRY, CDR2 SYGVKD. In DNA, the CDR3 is TGTGCCTTGCTGGCGGGGGGGCCTGATACCGGGGAGCTGTTTTTT. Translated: CALLAGGPDTGELFF.

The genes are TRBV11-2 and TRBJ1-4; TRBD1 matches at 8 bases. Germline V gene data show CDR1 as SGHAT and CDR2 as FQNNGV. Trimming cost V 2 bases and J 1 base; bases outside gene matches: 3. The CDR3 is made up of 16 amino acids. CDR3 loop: CASSLITGGTNEKLFF. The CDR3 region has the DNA TGTGCCAGCAGCTTAATTACAGGGGGAACTAATGAAAAACTGTTTTTT.

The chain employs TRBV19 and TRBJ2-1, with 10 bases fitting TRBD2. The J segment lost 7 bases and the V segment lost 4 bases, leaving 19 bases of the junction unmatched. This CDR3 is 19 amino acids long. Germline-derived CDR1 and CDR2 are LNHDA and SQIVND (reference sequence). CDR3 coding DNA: TGTGCCAGTAGTAATCGGGGTAAGCCAGCGGGGGGGCCTTCGAATGAGCAGTTCTTC. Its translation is CASSNRGKPAGGPSNEQFF.

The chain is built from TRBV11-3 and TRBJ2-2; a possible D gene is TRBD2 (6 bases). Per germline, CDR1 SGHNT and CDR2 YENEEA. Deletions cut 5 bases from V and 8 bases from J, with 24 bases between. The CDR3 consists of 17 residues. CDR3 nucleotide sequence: TGTGCCAGCAGCACTCGAGCGGGCGCTAGCCCTGTTGGGGAGCTGTTTTTT. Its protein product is CASSTRAGASPVGELFF.

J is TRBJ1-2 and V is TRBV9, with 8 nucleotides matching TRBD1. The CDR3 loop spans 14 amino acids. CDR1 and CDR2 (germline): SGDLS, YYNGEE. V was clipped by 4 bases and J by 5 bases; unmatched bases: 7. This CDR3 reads CASSPGTGLYGYTF. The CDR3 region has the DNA TGTGCCAGCAGCCCTGGGACAGGACTTTATGGCTACACCTTC.

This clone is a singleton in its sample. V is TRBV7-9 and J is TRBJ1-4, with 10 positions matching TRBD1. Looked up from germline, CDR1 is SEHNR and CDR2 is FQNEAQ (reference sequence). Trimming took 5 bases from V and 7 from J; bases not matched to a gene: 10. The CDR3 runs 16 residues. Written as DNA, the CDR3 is TGTGCCAGCAGCCCCGGGGTGGGACAGGGGACTGAAAAACTGTTTTTT. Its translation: CASSPGVGQGTEKLFF.

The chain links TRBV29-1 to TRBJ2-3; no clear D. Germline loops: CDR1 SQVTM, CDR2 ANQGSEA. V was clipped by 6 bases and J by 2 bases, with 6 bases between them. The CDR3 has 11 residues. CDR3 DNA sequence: TGCAGCGTGGCAACCACAGATACGCAGTATTTT. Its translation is CSVATTDTQYF.

This CDR3 reads CASSVVKLAGATGELFF. The DNA for the CDR3 is TGTGCCAGCAGCGTTGTTAAACTAGCGGGGGCCACCGGGGAGCTGTTTTTT. The chain uses TRBV9 and TRBJ2-2; 11 bases are shared with TRBD2. There are 17 residues in the CDR3. With V trimmed by 2 bases and J by 4 bases, 7 bases remained unmatched. Germline assignment: CDR1 SGDLS and CDR2 YYNGEE. Full variable domain (remainder filled in from reference TRBV9 and TRBJ2-2): DSGVTQTPKHLITATGQRVTLRCSPRSGDLSVYWYQQSLDQGLQFLIQYYNGEERAKGNILERFSAQQFPDLHSELNLSSLELGDSALYFCASSVVKLAGATGELFFGEGSRLTVL.

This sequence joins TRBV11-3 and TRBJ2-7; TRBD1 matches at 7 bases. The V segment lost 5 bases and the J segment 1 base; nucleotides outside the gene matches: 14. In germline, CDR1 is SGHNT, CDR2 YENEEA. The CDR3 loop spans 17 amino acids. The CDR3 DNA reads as TGTGCCAGCAGCACCCGGGACAGAGGGTCTAAGTCCTACGAGCAGTACTTC. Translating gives CASSTRDRGSKSYEQYF.

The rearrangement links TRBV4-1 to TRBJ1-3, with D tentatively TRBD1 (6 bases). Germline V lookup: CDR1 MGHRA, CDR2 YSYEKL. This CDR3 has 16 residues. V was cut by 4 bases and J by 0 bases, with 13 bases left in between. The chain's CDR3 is CASSPRTVLSGNTIYF. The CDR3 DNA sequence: TGCGCCAGCAGCCCACGGACAGTCCTCTCTGGAAACACCATATATTTT.

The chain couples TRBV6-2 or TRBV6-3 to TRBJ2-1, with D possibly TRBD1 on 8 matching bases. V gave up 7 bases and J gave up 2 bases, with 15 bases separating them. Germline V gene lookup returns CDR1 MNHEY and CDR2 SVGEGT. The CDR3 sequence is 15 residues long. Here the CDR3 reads CASTPAGQAYNEQFF. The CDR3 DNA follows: TGTGCCAGCACCCCAGCGGGACAGGCCTACAATGAGCAGTTCTTC.

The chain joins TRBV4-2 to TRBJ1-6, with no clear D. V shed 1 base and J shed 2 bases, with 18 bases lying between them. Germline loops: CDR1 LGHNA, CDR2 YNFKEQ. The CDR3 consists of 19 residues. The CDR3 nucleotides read TGTGCCAGCAGCCAAGCCCCCGATCCCGCCGGGGCCTATAATTCACCCCTCCACTTT. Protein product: CASSQAPDPAGAYNSPLHF.

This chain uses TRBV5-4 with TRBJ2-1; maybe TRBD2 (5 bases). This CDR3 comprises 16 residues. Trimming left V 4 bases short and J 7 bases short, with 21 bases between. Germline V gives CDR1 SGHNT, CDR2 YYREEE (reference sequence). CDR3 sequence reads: CASSRSLGPGWNEQFF. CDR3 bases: TGTGCCAGCAGCCGGTCTCTCGGACCGGGGTGGAATGAGCAGTTCTTC.

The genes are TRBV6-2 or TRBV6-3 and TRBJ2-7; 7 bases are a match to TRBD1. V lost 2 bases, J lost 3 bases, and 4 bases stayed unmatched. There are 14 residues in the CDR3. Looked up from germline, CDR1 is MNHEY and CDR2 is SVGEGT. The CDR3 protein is CASSYRQGVYEQYF. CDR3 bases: TGTGCCAGCAGTTACCGGCAGGGGGTCTACGAGCAGTACTTC.

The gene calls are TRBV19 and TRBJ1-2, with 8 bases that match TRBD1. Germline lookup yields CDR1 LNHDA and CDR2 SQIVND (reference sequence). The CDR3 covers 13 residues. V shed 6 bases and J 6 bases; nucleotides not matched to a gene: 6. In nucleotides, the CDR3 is TGTGCCAGTAGCGAGACAGGGGATCATGGCTACACCTTC. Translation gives CASSETGDHGYTF.

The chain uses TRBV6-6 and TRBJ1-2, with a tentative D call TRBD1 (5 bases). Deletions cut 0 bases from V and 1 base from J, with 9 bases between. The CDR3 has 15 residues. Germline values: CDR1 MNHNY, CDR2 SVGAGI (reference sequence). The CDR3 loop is CASSYSGDSNYGYTF. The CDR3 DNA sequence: TGTGCCAGCAGTTACTCGGGTGACAGTAACTATGGCTACACCTTC.

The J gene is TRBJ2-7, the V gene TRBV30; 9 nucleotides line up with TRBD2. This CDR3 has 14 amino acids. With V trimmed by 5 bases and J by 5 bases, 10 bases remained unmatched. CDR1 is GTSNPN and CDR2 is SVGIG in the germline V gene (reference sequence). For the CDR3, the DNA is TGTGCCTGGGGGGCGCAGCGGGAGGCAAACGAGCAGTACTTC. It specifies CAWGAQREANEQYF.

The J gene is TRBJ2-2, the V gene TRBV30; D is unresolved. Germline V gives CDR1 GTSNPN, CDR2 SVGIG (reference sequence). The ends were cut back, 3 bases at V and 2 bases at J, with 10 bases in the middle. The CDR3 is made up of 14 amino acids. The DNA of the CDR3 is TGTGCCTGGAGGCAGTCTAGTAACACCGGGGAGCTGTTTTTT. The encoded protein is CAWRQSSNTGELFF.

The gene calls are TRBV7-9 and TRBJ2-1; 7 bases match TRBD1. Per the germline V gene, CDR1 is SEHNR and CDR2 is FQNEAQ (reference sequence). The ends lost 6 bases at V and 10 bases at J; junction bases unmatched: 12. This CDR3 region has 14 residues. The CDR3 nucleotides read TGTGCCAGCAGGCCGCCCGGACAGGCCGAAGAGCAGTTCTTC. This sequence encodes CASRPPGQAEEQFF.

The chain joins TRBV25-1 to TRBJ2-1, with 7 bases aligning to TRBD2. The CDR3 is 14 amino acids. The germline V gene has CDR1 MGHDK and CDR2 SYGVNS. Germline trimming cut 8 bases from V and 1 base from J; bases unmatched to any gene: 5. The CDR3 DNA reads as TGTGCCAGCGGTGGCGGGAGTTCCTACAATGAGCAGTTCTTC. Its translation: CASGGGSSYNEQFF. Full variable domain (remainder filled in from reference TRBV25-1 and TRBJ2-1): EADIYQTPRYLVIGTGKKITLECSQTMGHDKMYWYQQDPGMELHLIHYSYGVNSTEKGDLSSESTVSRIRTEHFPLTLESARPSHTSQYLCASGGGSSYNEQFFGPGTRLTVL.

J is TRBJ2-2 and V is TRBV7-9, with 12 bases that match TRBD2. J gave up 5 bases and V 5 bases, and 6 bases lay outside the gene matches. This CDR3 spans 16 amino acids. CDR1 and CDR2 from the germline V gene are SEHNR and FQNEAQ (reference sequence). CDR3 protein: CASSKLAGGPTGELFF. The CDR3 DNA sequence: TGTGCCAGCAGCAAGCTAGCGGGAGGGCCTACCGGGGAGCTGTTTTTT. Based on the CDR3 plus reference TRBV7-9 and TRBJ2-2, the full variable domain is DTGVSQNPRHKITKRGQNVTFRCDPISEHNRLYWYRQTLGQGPEFLTYFQNEAQLEKSRLLSDRFSAERPKGSFSTLEIQRTEQGDSAMYLCASSKLAGGPTGELFFGEGSRLTVL.

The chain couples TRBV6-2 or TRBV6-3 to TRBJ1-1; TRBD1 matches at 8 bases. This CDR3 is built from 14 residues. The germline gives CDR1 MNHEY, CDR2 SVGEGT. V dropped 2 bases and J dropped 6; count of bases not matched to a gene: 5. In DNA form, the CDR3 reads TGTGCCAGCAGTTACGCAGGGGGCAGGGCTGAAGCTTTCTTT. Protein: CASSYAGGRAEAFF.